The rows below give T cell receptor beta chains drawn from one sample of a study of shared clonotypes between healthy human individuals. Assay used: immunoSEQ multiplex PCR; TCRdb lists only in-frame clones, some missing. Of about 2.4 million clones in the sample, just over 90% were seen once. The material sequenced was naive CD4+ T cells sorted from blood. Receptor source: a man in his late teens or twenties in good health. CDR3s leave out the opening cysteine and the closing phenylalanine or tryptophan.

>TRBV10-2|TRBJ2-7
ASSELQGQGQY
>TRBV6-5|TRBJ1-4
ASSYGGNEKLF
>TRBV29-1|TRBJ2-7
SVVGSYEQY
>TRBV27|TRBJ2-1
ASSFLASGNNEQF
>TRBV7-2|TRBJ2-1
ASSPSMVNEQF
>TRBV30|TRBJ1-1
AWDRGSDTEAF
>TRBV14|TRBJ1-2
ASSQAKTGYT
>TRBV6-1|TRBJ2-5
ASMRTREQETQY
>TRBV4-1|TRBJ2-7
ASSQTNRGKGTYEQY
>TRBV14|TRBJ2-1
ASSPNPRGGVHEQF
>TRBV30|TRBJ2-7
AWGRGQGIYEQY
>TRBV19|TRBJ2-3
ASSLDGVSTDTQY
>TRBV7-9|TRBJ2-7
ASSSGTSGSSSYEQY
>TRBV9|TRBJ2-7
ASSVAGGFYEQY
>TRBV15|TRBJ2-7
ATSRDGAEQY
>TRBV5-6|TRBJ2-7
ASILRGGGSYEQY
>TRBV18|TRBJ2-3
ASSPTGSTDTQY
>TRBV7-2|TRBJ2-5
ASSFVTETQY
>TRBV5-1|TRBJ2-3
ASSLALAGGKDTQY
>TRBV5-1|TRBJ2-3
ASSSEGLAGAADTQY
>TRBV4-1|TRBJ2-3
ASSQEKINRGFSTDTQY
>TRBV19|TRBJ2-7
ASSLGGIEQY
>TRBV4-3|TRBJ2-1
ASSQEGWAVSYNEQF
>TRBV2|TRBJ2-2
ASSTQGTGTGELF
>TRBV19|TRBJ2-1
ASTHRPGYNEQF
>TRBV7-2|TRBJ1-1
ASSPQGFEAF